Listed here are 16 T cell receptor beta chains from one sample, sequenced in a study of beta chain features in type 1 diabetes. Study-wide results and caveats: Type 1 diabetes patients had moderately but significantly shorter TCRB CDR3s in all four CD4+ subsets.

For these TCRs, the target antigens are not known. Expressed TCRB transcripts got sequenced, as all isolated RNA was reverse transcribed. Libraries were prepared by immunoSEQ multiplex PCR; TCRdb keeps only in-frame clonotypes and omits some of them. This table has hundreds of thousands of clones, around an eighth appearing once. Sequencing was carried out using naive CD4+ T cells from blood. Receptors originate from a man between 18 and 35 years old with type 1 diabetes.

There are a few counts of this clone. This chain links TRBV7-2 with TRBJ2-3, with D perhaps assigned TRBD1 or TRBD2 (5 bases each). Trimming removed 2 bases from V and 2 bases from J, with 11 bases in between. The CDR3 loop spans 15 amino acids. Germline CDR1 is SGHTA and CDR2 is FQGNSA. This CDR3 is CASSLISGPTDTQYF. For the CDR3, the DNA is TGTGCCAGCAGCTTAATTTCGGGGCCCACAGATACGCAGTATTTT.

The chain uses TRBV19 and TRBJ1-2, with D unresolved. Germline lookup yields CDR1 LNHDA and CDR2 SQIVND (reference sequence). The ends were cut back, 4 bases at V and 6 bases at J, with 12 bases in the middle. CDR3 size: 13 residues. The CDR3 DNA reads TGTGCCAGTAGTAATAGGGCTCGAGATGGCTACACCTTC. Protein: CASSNRARDGYTF.

The CDR3 nucleotides read TGCGCCAGCAGGGGGACGGTTAATGAAAAACTGTTTTTT. Translated, it gives CASRGTVNEKLFF. The chain joins TRBV5-1 to TRBJ1-4, with D perhaps matching TRBD1 (5 bases). Germline CDR1 SGHRS, CDR2 YFSETQ. The CDR3 runs 13 residues. The ends were cut back, 5 bases at V and 4 bases at J, with 9 bases in the middle.

A few counts support this clone. V usage is TRBV29-1 and J usage is TRBJ2-7, with TRBD1 identical over 8 bases. Looked up from germline, CDR1 is SQVTM and CDR2 is ANQGSEA. The CDR3 is made up of 12 amino acids. The trim removed 5 bases at V and 6 bases at J, leaving 6 bases unmatched. CDR3 amino acids: CSVLVQGGEQYF. The CDR3 DNA is TGCAGCGTTCTCGTACAGGGGGGCGAGCAGTACTTC.

This clone was detected a few times. The chain carries TRBV4-2 and TRBJ2-5, with TRBD2 matching 10 bases. Trimming at V came to 3 bases and at J to 1 base, leaving 5 bases not matched to a gene. Germline CDR1 reads LGHNA; CDR2 reads YNFKEQ. The CDR3 contains 16 residues. CDR3 coding DNA: TGTGCCAGCAGCCAGGCTAGCGGGGGCCTCCAAGAGACCCAGTACTTC. It translates to CASSQASGGLQETQYF.

This clone was counted a few times. The rearrangement uses TRBV4-1 and TRBJ1-1, with D tentatively TRBD1 (6 bases). Per the germline V gene, CDR1 is MGHRA and CDR2 is YSYEKL. CDR3 length equals 14 residues. Trimming left V 5 bases short and J 8 bases short, with 18 bases between. The CDR3 nucleotides read TGCGCCAGCAGCTCTCGAGGGGGAGCAGGGGAAGCTTTCTTT. Translated: CASSSRGGAGEAFF.

The V gene is TRBV30, the J gene TRBJ2-2; D may match TRBD1 or TRBD2 (5 bases each). This CDR3 is 15 amino acids long. Germline values: CDR1 GTSNPN, CDR2 SVGIG (reference sequence). The V end was cut by 5 bases, the J end by 6 bases, with 19 bases between. CDR3 region: CAWDPGPSTAGELFF. The CDR3 DNA reads as TGTGCCTGGGACCCGGGGCCGTCGACCGCCGGGGAGCTGTTTTTT.

This clone was observed a few times. The chain uses TRBV28 and TRBJ2-7; D unclear. CDR1 MDHEN and CDR2 SYDVKM come from the germline V gene. Trimming removed 5 bases from V and 0 bases from J, with 5 bases in between. The CDR3 consists of 12 residues. CDR3 amino acids: CASSPGSYEQYF. As DNA, the CDR3 is TGTGCCAGCAGTCCCGGCTCCTACGAGCAGTACTTC.

This clone was counted between two and nine times. This chain joins TRBV13 and TRBJ2-6; the match to TRBD1 covers 8 bases. Per the germline V gene, CDR1 is PRHDT and CDR2 is FYEKMQ (reference sequence). The CDR3 loop spans 16 amino acids. Trimming removed 2 bases from V and 2 bases from J; junction bases left unmatched: 2. The CDR3 region has the DNA TGTGCCAGCAGCTTACAGGGGGCGCCTGGGGCCAACGTCCTGACTTTC. It translates to CASSLQGAPGANVLTF.

The chain recombines TRBV27 with TRBJ1-2; D is ambiguous. The CDR3 runs 11 residues. V lost 5 bases and J 6 bases, leaving 7 bases between the germline ends. Germline values: CDR1 MNHEY, CDR2 SMNVEV (reference sequence). The CDR3 is CASSPKHGYTF. Here the CDR3 DNA reads TGTGCCAGCAGTCCAAAGCATGGCTACACCTTC.

This clone has more than one count but fewer than ten. The V gene is TRBV29-1, the J gene TRBJ1-1; D is undetermined. This CDR3 is 13 amino acids long. Trimming removed 7 bases from V and 6 bases from J, with 18 bases in between. Germline loops: CDR1 SQVTM, CDR2 ANQGSEA. The CDR3 sequence: CSGGGVLEAEAFF. CDR3 DNA: TGCAGCGGTGGCGGGGTTTTGGAGGCTGAAGCTTTCTTT.

In its sample, this clone was seen a few times. Other DNA sequences from this sample encode an identical CDR3 as well. V gene TRBV15 combines with J gene TRBJ2-2, with no clear D. The CDR3 extends over 13 amino acids. Germline V gene lookup returns CDR1 LNHNV and CDR2 YYDKDF (reference sequence). V was shortened by 1 base and J by 1 base, with 1 base between the two germline ends. The CDR3 loop is CATSRGNTGELFF. CDR3 nucleotide sequence: TGTGCCACCAGCAGAGGGAACACCGGGGAGCTGTTTTTT. Looking up the rest from reference TRBV15 and TRBJ2-2 gives the full variable domain: DAMVIQNPRYQVTQFGKPVTLSCSQTLNHNVMYWYQQKSSQAPKLLFHYYDKDFNNEADTPDNFQSRRPNTSFCFLDIRSPGLGDTAMYLCATSRGNTGELFFGEGSRLTVL.

In this sample, this clone turned up a few times. The chain carries TRBV5-1 and TRBJ1-5; the D gene is possibly TRBD1 (5 bases). The germline CDR1 and CDR2 sequences are SGHRS and YFSETQ. The V gene lost 4 bases and the J gene lost 6 bases, with 14 bases spanning the gap. This CDR3 region has 14 residues. The CDR3 nucleotides are TGCGCCAGCAGCCCCTCGGACATGTCTCAGCCCCAGCATTTT. This sequence encodes CASSPSDMSQPQHF.

There are a few counts of this clone. The chain recombines TRBV6-6 with TRBJ1-3; D gene uncertain. The CDR3 length is 14 residues. The germline V gene has CDR1 MNHNY and CDR2 SVGAGI (reference sequence). V was pared by 2 bases and J by 1 base, with 6 bases between. Written as DNA, the CDR3 is TGTGCCAGCAGTTACCCGACGTCTGGAAACACCATATATTTT. Protein product: CASSYPTSGNTIYF.

This clone has only a few counts. This chain uses TRBV14 with TRBJ2-1; 11 bases match TRBD2. J lost 7 bases, V lost 2 bases, and 7 bases had no gene match. The CDR3 has 16 residues. Germline loops: CDR1 SGHDN, CDR2 FVKESK. The CDR3 sequence is CASSQMTSGKANEQFF. The CDR3 DNA follows: TGTGCCAGCAGCCAAATGACTAGCGGGAAGGCGAATGAGCAGTTCTTC.

V gene TRBV2 combines with J gene TRBJ2-3, with TRBD2 matching over 11 bases. The CDR3 sequence is 16 residues long. Germline CDR1 and CDR2: SNHLY and FYNNEI. V dropped 7 bases and J dropped 4; count of bases not matched to a gene: 10. This CDR3 reads CASTPLAGDRADTQYF. DNA for the CDR3: TGTGCCAGCACTCCACTAGCGGGAGATAGGGCAGATACGCAGTATTTT.